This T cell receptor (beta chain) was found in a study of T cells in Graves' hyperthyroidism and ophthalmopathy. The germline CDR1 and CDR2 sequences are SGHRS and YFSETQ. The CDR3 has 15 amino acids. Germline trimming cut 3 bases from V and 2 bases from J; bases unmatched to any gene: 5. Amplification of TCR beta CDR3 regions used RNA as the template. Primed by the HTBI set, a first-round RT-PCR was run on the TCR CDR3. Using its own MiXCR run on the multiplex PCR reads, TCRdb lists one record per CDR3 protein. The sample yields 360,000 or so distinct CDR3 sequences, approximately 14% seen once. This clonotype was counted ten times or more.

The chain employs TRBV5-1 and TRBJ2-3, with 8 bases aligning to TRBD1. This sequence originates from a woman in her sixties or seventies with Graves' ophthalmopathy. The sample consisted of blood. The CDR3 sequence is CASSSGTGVTDTQYF. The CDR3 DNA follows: TGCGCCAGCAGCTCCGGGACAGGAGTCACAGATACGCAGTATTTT.